This T cell receptor (beta chain) was identified in a study of cytomegalovirus exposure and HLA in healthy donors. CDR1 is MDHEN, CDR2 SYDVKM, per germline. The CDR3 has 12 amino acids. The germline V and J ends were trimmed by 5 bases and 6 bases, with 10 bases remaining between them. As for this clone: Its antigen is unknown.

The donors were in the approximately 110-subject validation cohort; that cohort was separate from the approximately 700-subject first cohort. Libraries were prepared by immunoSEQ multiplex PCR; TCRdb keeps only in-frame clonotypes and omits some of them. This table has about 280,000 clones, 86% appearing once. Study-wide results and caveats: According to a subsequent analysis, TCR clusters from the first cohort were inclined to appear together in the 120 validation repertoires.

This clonotype originated in a young woman in good health and CMV-seronegative. Sequenced: PBMCs. The genes are TRBV28 and TRBJ1-1; TRBD1 is a possible D gene (6 bases). This chain's CDR3 is CASSRGGAEAFF. The DNA for the CDR3 is TGTGCCAGCAGTAGGGGGGGAGCTGAAGCTTTCTTT.